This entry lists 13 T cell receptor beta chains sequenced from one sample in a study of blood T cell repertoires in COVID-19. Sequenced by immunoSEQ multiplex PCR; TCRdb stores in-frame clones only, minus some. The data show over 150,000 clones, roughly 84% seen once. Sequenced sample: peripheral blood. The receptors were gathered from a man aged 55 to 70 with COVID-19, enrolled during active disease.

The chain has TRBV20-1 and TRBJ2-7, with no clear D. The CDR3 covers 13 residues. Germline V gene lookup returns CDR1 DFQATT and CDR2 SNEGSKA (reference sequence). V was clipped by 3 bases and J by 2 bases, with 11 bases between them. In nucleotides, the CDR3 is TGCAGTGCTAGTCGTCCAGGCCCCTACGAGCAGTACTTC. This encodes CSASRPGPYEQYF.

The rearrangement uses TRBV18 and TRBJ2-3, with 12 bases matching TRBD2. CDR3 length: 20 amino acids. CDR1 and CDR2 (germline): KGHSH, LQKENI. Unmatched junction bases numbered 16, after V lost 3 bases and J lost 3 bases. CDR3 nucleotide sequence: TGTGCCAGCTCACCGTCCAAGACTAGCGGGAGTTGGGTGAGGACAGATACGCAGTATTTT. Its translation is CASSPSKTSGSWVRTDTQYF.

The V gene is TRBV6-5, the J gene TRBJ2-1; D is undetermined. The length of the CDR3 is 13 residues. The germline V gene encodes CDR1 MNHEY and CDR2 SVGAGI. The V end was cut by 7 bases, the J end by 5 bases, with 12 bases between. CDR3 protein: CASTKWPNNEQFF. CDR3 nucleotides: TGTGCCAGCACAAAGTGGCCGAACAATGAGCAGTTCTTC.

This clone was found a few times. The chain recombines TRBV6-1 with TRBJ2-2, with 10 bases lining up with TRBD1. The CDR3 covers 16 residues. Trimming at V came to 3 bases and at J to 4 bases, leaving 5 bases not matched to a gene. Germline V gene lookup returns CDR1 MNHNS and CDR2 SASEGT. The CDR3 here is CASSERGQGGTGELFF. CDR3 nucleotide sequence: TGTGCCAGCAGTGAGCGAGGACAGGGGGGCACCGGGGAGCTGTTTTTT.

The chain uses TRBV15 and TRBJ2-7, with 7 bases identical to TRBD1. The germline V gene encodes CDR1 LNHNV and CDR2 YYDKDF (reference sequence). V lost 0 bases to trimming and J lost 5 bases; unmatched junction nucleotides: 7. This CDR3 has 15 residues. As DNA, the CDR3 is TGTGCCACCAGCAGAGACCCGGGACAGCTGGACGAGCAGTACTTC. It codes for CATSRDPGQLDEQYF.

The CDR3 region is CATSEKQGTNEKLFF. In nucleotides, the CDR3 is TGTGCCACCAGTGAGAAACAGGGTACTAATGAAAAACTGTTTTTT. The V call is TRBV24-1, the J call TRBJ1-4; possibly TRBD1 for D (6 bases). Trimming pared 4 bases from V and 2 bases from J, leaving 10 bases between. The CDR3 covers 15 residues. CDR1 is KGHDR, CDR2 SFDVKD, per germline.

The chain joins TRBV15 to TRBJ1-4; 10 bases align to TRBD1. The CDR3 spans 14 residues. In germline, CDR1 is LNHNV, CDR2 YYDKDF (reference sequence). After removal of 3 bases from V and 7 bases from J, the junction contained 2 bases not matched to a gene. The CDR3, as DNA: TGTGCCACCAGCAGGGGACAGGGGAGTGAAAAACTGTTTTTT. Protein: CATSRGQGSEKLFF. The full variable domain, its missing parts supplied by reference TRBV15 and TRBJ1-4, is DAMVIQNPRYQVTQFGKPVTLSCSQTLNHNVMYWYQQKSSQAPKLLFHYYDKDFNNEADTPDNFQSRRPNTSFCFLDIRSPGLGDTAMYLCATSRGQGSEKLFFGSGTQLSVL.

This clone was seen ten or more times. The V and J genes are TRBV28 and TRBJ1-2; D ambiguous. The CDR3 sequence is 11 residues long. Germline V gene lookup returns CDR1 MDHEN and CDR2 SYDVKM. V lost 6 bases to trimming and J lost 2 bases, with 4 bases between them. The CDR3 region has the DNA TGTGCCAGCAGCGTAAACTATGGCTACACCTTC. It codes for CASSVNYGYTF.

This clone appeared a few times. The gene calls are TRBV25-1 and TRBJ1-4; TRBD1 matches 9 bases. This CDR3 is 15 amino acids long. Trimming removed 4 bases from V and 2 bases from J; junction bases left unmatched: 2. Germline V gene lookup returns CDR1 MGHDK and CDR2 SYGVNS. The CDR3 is CASSADRGTNEKLFF. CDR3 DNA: TGTGCCAGCAGTGCCGACAGGGGGACTAATGAAAAACTGTTTTTT.

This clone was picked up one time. CDR3 sequence: CASGATTGSVVDEQFF. The DNA for the CDR3 is TGTGCCAGCGGCGCAACTACAGGGAGCGTTGTCGATGAGCAGTTCTTC. The chain joins TRBV9 to TRBJ2-1; maybe TRBD1 (6 bases). This CDR3 spans 16 amino acids. V lost 7 bases and J 8 bases, leaving 25 bases between the germline ends. Germline assignment: CDR1 SGDLS and CDR2 YYNGEE.

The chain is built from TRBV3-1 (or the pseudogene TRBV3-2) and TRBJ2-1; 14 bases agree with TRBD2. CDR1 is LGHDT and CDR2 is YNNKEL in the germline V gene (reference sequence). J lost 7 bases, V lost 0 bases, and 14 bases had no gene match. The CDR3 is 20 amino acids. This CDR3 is CASSQDSGTSGSFYSNEQFF. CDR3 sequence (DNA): TGTGCCAGCAGCCAAGATTCTGGGACTAGCGGGAGTTTTTACTCGAATGAGCAGTTCTTC.

The CDR3 loop is CASSHTGGSTDTQYF. In DNA form, the CDR3 reads TGCGCCAGCAGCCACACAGGGGGGAGCACAGATACGCAGTATTTT. The chain uses TRBV4-3 and TRBJ2-3, with TRBD1 identical over 8 bases. This CDR3 contains 15 residues. The germline gives CDR1 LGHNA, CDR2 YSLEER. The trim removed 3 bases at V and 0 bases at J, leaving 2 bases unmatched.

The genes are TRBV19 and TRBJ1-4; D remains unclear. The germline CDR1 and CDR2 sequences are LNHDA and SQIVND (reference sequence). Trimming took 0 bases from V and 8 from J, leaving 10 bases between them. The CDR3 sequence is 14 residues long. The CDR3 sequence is CASSIDLRGEKLFF. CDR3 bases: TGTGCCAGTAGTATAGATTTGAGAGGCGAAAAACTGTTTTTT. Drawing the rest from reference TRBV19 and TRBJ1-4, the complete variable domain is DGGITQSPKYLFRKEGQNVTLSCEQNLNHDAMYWYRQDPGQGLRLIYYSQIVNDFQKGDIAEGYSVSREKKESFPLTVTSAQKNPTAFYLCASSIDLRGEKLFFGSGTQLSVL.